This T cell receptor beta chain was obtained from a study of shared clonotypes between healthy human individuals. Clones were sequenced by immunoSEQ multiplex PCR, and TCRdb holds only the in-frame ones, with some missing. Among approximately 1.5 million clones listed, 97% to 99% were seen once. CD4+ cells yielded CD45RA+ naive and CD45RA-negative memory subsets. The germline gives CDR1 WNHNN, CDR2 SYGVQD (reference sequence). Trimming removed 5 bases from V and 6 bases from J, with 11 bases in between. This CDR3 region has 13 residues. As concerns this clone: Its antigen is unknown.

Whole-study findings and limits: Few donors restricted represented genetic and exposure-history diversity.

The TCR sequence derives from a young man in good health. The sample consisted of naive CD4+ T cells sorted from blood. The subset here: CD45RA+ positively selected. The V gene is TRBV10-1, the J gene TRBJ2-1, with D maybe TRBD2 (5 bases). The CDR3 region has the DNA TGCGCCAGCAGTAGGGAGCGTCCCAATGAGCAGTTCTTC. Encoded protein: CASSRERPNEQFF.